The 11 T cell receptor beta chains reported below all come from one sample, sequenced in a study of CXCR3-negative and CXCR3-positive naive CD8 T cells. UMI-tagged TRB cDNA libraries were built via 5' RACE. TCRdb reprocessed the 5' RACE reads and stores each CDR3 protein as one record, lacking DNA. This repertoire includes 45,000 to 65,000 distinct CDR3 sequences. The sequenced material came from naive CXCR3- CD8+ T cells from blood. The sample's subset: CD45RO-CCR7+CD27+CD95- naive CD8+ T cells lacking CXCR3 (TNR3-). Every receptor here comes from a human donor in good health. Some clones in this sample may be carry-over from other donors' samples.

The CDR3 reads CASTPFRGLAGGDTQYF. The rearrangement links TRBV12-3 or TRBV12-4 to TRBJ2-3; the TCRdb call, TRBD2, lacks DNA for checking. The CDR3 runs 17 residues.

This rearrangement joins TRBV7-8 to TRBJ2-3; the TCRdb call, TRBD2, lacks DNA for checking. CDR1 SGHVS and CDR2 FQNEAQ come from the germline V gene. CDR3 size: 15 residues. CDR3 sequence reads: CASRKIALDTDTQYF.

The rearrangement uses TRBV28 and TRBJ2-7; TCRdb picks TRBD1, but there is no DNA to check that call. Germline V CDR1 and CDR2: MDHEN, SYDVKM. The CDR3 consists of 13 residues. The CDR3 sequence: CASSSGTVYEQYF.

The chain uses TRBV28 and TRBJ2-3; without DNA, the TCRdb call of TRBD1 cannot be checked. This CDR3 has 16 residues. CDR1 is MDHEN, CDR2 SYDVKM, per germline. CDR3 residues: CASRPTAGGGKDTQYF.

J is TRBJ1-1 and V is TRBV7-6. This CDR3 spans 13 amino acids. Per the germline V gene, CDR1 is SGHVS and CDR2 is FNYEAQ. CDR3 region: CASSLAETPEAFF.

V gene TRBV29-1 combines with J gene TRBJ2-7; the D call from TCRdb, TRBD1, cannot be confirmed without DNA. The CDR3 has 13 residues. Germline lookup yields CDR1 SQVTM and CDR2 ANQGSEA. CDR3 sequence reads: CSVGTGISGEQYF.

The genes are TRBV12-3 or TRBV12-4 and TRBJ2-1; checking the TCRdb D call of TRBD1 is not possible without DNA. The CDR3 spans 13 residues. The CDR3 sequence is CASTPSFLNEQFF.

The chain joins TRBV7-3 to TRBJ1-1; TCRdb's assignment of TRBD1 cannot be checked, as there is no DNA. This CDR3 has 15 residues. CDR1 SGHTA and CDR2 FQGTGA come from the germline V gene. The CDR3 loop reads CASSLPGTGNTEAFF.

This chain joins TRBV27 and TRBJ2-7; TCRdb lists TRBD1, though no DNA is available to test this call. The CDR3 runs to 15 residues. Germline-derived CDR1 and CDR2 are MNHEY and SMNVEV (reference sequence). The CDR3 here is CASSLSGTGAYEQYF.

V gene TRBV29-1 combines with J gene TRBJ1-1; with no DNA, the TCRdb D assignment of TRBD1 cannot be verified. This CDR3 comprises 12 residues. CDR1 and CDR2 (germline): SQVTM, ANQGSEA. CDR3 in amino acids: CSVEGTGVEAFF.

The V and J genes are TRBV2 and TRBJ2-4; the TRBD1 assignment by TCRdb is unverifiable without DNA. This CDR3 is built from 16 residues. The germline V gene encodes CDR1 SNHLY and CDR2 FYNNEI. This chain's CDR3 is CASSVGTGSKKNIQYF.